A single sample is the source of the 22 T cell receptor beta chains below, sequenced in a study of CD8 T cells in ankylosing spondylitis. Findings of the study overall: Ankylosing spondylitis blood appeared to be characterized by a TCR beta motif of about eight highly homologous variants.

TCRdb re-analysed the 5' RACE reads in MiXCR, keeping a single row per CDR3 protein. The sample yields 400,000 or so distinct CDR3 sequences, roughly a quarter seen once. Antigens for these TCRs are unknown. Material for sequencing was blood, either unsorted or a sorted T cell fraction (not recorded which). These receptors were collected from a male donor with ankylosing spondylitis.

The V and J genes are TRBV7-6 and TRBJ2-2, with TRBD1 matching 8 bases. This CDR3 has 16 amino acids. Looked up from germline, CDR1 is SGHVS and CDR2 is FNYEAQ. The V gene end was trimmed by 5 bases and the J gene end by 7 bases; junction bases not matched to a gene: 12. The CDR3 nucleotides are TGTGCCAGCAGCCCGATGGGGCAGGGGGCTATCGGGGAGCTGTTTTTT. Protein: CASSPMGQGAIGELFF.

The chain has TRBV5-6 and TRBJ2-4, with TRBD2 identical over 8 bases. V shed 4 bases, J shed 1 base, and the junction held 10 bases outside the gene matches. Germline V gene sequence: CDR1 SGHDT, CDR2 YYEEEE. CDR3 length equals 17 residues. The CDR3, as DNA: TGTGCCAGCAGCCTGGGCGGGGGGCCCTTGGCCAAAAACATTCAGTACTTC. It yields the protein CASSLGGGPLAKNIQYF.

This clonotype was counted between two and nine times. DNA for the CDR3: TGCAGCGCCGGGACCCGGAGGGAAGATACGCAGTATTTT. Residues: CSAGTRREDTQYF. The chain carries TRBV29-1 and TRBJ2-3, with D tentatively TRBD2 (6 bases). The germline CDR1 and CDR2 sequences are SQVTM and ANQGSEA. The CDR3 length is 13 residues. V lost 7 bases, J lost 5 bases, and 16 bases lay in between.

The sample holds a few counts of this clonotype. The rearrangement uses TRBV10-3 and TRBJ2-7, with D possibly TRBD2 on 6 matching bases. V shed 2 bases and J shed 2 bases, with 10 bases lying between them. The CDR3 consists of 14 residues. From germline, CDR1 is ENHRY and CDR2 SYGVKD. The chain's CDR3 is CAISERGNTYEQYV. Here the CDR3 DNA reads TGTGCCATCAGTGAGCGGGGGAACACCTACGAGCAGTACGTC.

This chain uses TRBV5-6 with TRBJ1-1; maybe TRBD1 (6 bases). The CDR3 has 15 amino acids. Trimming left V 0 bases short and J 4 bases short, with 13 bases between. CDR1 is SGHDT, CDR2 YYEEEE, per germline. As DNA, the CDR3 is TGTGCCAGCAGCTTGGATCTGGGGGCCCCCACTGAAGCTTTCTTT. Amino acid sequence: CASSLDLGAPTEAFF.

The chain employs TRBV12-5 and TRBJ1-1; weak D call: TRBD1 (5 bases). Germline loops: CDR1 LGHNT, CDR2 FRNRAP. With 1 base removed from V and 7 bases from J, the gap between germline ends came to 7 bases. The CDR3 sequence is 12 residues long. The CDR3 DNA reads TGTGCTAGTGGTTTGGGACAGCGTGAAGCTTTCTTT. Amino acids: CASGLGQREAFF.

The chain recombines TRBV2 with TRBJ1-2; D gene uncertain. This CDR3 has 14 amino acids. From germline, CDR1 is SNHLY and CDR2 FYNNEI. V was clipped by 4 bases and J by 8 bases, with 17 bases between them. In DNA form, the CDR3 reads TGTGCCAGCAGTGTCTCACCCCTACTAGGGGGCTACACCTTC. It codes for CASSVSPLLGGYTF.

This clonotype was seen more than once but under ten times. The CDR3 reads CASSSLAVNEQFF. The CDR3 coding sequence is TGTGCCAGCAGCAGTTTAGCTGTCAATGAGCAGTTCTTC. The chain carries TRBV5-6 and TRBJ2-1; D unclear. The CDR3 has 13 residues. CDR1 and CDR2 from the germline V gene are SGHDT and YYEEEE. The V and J ends lost 4 bases and 6 bases respectively, with 11 bases between them. Complete variable domain (other parts from reference TRBV5-6 and TRBJ2-1): DAGVTQSPTHLIKTRGQQVTLRCSPKSGHDTVSWYQQALGQGPQFIFQYYEEEERQRGNFPDRFSGHQFPNYSSELNVNALLLGDSALYLCASSSLAVNEQFFGPGTRLTVL.

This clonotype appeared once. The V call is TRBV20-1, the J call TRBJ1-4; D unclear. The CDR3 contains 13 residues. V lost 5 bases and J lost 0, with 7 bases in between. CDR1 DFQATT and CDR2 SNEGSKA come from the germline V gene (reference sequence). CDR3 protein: CSAEGSTNEKLFF. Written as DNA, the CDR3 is TGCAGTGCTGAGGGCTCAACTAATGAAAAACTGTTTTTT.

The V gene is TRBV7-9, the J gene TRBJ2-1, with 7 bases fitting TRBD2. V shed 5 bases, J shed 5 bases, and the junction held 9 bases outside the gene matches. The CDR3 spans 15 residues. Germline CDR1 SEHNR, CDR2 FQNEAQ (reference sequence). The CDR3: CASSPRDYYDNEQFF. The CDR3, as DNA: TGTGCCAGCAGCCCCCGGGACTACTACGACAATGAGCAGTTCTTC. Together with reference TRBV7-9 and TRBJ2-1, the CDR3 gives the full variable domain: DTGVSQNPRHKITKRGQNVTFRCDPISEHNRLYWYRQTLGQGPEFLTYFQNEAQLEKSRLLSDRFSAERPKGSFSTLEIQRTEQGDSAMYLCASSPRDYYDNEQFFGPGTRLTVL.

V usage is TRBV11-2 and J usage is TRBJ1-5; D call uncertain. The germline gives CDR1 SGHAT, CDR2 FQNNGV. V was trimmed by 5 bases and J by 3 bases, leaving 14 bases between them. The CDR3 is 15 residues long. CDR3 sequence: CASSASGSPNQPQHF. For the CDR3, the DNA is TGTGCCAGCAGCGCCTCCGGGAGCCCCAATCAGCCCCAGCATTTT.

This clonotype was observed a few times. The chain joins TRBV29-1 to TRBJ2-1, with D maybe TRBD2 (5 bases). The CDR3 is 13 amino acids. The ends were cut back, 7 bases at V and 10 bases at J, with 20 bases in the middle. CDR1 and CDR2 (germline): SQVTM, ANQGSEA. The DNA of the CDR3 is TGCAGCGCACCAGGACTGCCCCGGAGCGAGCAGTTCTTC. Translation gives CSAPGLPRSEQFF.

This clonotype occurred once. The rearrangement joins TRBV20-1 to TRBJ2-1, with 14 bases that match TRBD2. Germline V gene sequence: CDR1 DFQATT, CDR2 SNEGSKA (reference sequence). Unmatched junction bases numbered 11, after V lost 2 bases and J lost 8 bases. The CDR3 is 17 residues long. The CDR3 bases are TGCAGTGCTAGAAGCCTTTCGGGACTAGCGGGAGCCGATGAGCAGTTCTTC. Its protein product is CSARSLSGLAGADEQFF.

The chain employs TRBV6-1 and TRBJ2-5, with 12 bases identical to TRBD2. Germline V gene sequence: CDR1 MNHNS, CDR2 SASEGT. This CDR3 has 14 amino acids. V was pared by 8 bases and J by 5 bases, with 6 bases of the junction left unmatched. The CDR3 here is CASRGLAGPETQYF. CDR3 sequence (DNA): TGTGCCAGCCGGGGACTAGCGGGCCCCGAGACCCAGTACTTC.

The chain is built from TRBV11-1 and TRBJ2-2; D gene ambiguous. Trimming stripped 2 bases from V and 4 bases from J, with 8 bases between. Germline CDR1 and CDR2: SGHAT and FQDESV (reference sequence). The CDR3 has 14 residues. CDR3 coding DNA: TGTGCCAGCAGCTTAATCCCGACCACCGGGGAGCTGTTTTTT. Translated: CASSLIPTTGELFF.

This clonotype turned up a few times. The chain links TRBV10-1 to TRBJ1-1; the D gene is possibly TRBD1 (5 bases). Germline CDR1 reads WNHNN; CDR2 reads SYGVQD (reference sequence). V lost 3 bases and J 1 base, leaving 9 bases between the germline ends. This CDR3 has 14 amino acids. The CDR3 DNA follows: TGCGCCAGCAGTGATTCCGGGACGAACACTGAAGCTTTCTTT. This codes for CASSDSGTNTEAFF.

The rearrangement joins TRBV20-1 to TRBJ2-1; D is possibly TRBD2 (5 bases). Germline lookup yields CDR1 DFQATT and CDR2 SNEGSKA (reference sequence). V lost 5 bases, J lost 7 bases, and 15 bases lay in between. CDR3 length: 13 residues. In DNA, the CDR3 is TGCAGTGCTCTCTATGTTGGCGGGAATGAGCAGTTCTTC. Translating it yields CSALYVGGNEQFF.

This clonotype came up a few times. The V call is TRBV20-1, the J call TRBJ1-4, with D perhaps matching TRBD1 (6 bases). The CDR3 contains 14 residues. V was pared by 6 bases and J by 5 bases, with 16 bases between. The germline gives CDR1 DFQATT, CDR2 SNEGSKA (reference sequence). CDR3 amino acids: CSARGGTPNEKLFF. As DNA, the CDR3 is TGCAGTGCCCGAGGGGGGACACCGAATGAAAAACTGTTTTTT.

The CDR3 sequence is CASSQVGTSDNEQFF. For the CDR3, the DNA is TGTGCCAGCAGCCAGGTTGGGACTAGCGACAATGAGCAGTTCTTC. The chain couples TRBV4-2 to TRBJ2-1, with 10 bases matching TRBD2. Germline V gene data show CDR1 as LGHNA and CDR2 as YNFKEQ. This CDR3 comprises 15 residues. After removal of 3 bases from V and 5 bases from J, the junction contained 4 bases not matched to a gene.

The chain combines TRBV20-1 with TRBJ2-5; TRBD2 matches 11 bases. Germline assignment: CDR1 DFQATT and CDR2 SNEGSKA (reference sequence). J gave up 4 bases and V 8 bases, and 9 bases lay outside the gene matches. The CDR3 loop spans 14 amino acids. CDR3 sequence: CSPNSGRDIETQYF. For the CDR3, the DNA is TGCAGTCCTAATAGCGGGAGGGACATAGAGACCCAGTACTTC.

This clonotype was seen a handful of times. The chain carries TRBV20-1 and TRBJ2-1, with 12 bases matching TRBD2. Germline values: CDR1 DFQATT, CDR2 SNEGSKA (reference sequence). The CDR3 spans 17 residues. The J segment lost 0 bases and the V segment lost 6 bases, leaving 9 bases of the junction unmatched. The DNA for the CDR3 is TGCAGTGCAACGGGACTAGCGGGCCCGAGCTCCTACAATGAGCAGTTCTTC. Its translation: CSATGLAGPSSYNEQFF.

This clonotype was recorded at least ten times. CDR3: CASSISGTSTDTQYF. In DNA form, the CDR3 reads TGTGCCAGCAGCATCTCCGGGACAAGCACAGATACGCAGTATTTT. The chain combines TRBV7-2 with TRBJ2-3; D may be TRBD1 (6 bases). CDR1 is SGHTA, CDR2 FQGNSA, per germline. Trimming stripped 5 bases from V and 0 bases from J, with 12 bases between. The length of the CDR3 is 15 residues.